These T cell receptor beta chains were read from a single sample in a study of cytomegalovirus exposure and HLA in healthy donors. TCRdb's table, derived via immunoSEQ multiplex PCR, lists solely in-frame clones and lacks some. This table has about 85,000 clones, around 80% appearing once. Sequences were obtained from PBMCs. Source of these receptors: a woman aged 45-65 years in good health and CMV-seropositive. Each CDR3 is given without its conserved first and last residue. Fields, in order: V gene, D gene, CDR3 protein. The D gene is left open where the match is weak.

v_gene: TRBV13; d_gene: TRBD1; CDR3aa: ASSLGPSRGTAEAF
v_gene: TRBV4-1; d_gene: NA; CDR3aa: ASSPNAGLLGTEAF
v_gene: TRBV7-9; d_gene: TRBD1; CDR3aa: SSSRRQGAIDEQF
v_gene: TRBV6-4; d_gene: NA; CDR3aa: ASSEGGGNQPQH
v_gene: TRBV29-1; d_gene: NA; CDR3aa: SAAGGPNTEAF
v_gene: TRBV5-4; d_gene: TRBD2; CDR3aa: AGSSGLAGGQQQF
v_gene: TRBV7-3; d_gene: NA; CDR3aa: ASSGSHGASEAF
v_gene: TRBV19; d_gene: NA; CDR3aa: ASTFRVFGNTIY
v_gene: TRBV6-1; d_gene: TRBD1; CDR3aa: ASSRDRDAYEQY
v_gene: TRBV7-9; d_gene: NA; CDR3aa: SSSPSDTQY
v_gene: TRBV11-1; d_gene: NA; CDR3aa: ASKRRRYQETQY
v_gene: TRBV6-1; d_gene: NA; CDR3aa: ATKTPSAVTDTQY
v_gene: TRBV7-8; d_gene: NA; CDR3aa: ASRDRANEKLF
v_gene: TRBV6-1; d_gene: TRBD1; CDR3aa: ASSLGQGSYGYT
v_gene: TRBV27; d_gene: TRBD2; CDR3aa: ASSPGLSSYNEQF
v_gene: TRBV6-1; d_gene: NA; CDR3aa: ASSEAESRYEQY
v_gene: TRBV9; d_gene: NA; CDR3aa: ASSVVGDTQY
v_gene: TRBV9; d_gene: TRBD2; CDR3aa: ASSPSGVSYNEQF
v_gene: TRBV30; d_gene: TRBD2; CDR3aa: AWRRGGTTSTDTQY
v_gene: TRBV5-1; d_gene: TRBD1; CDR3aa: ASSLGQGYFTGELF
v_gene: TRBV10-1; d_gene: TRBD1; CDR3aa: ASSESGGRGRTGELF
v_gene: TRBV6-1; d_gene: TRBD1; CDR3aa: ASSDRTGNEKLF
v_gene: TRBV19; d_gene: NA; CDR3aa: ASSILLVNTGELF
v_gene: TRBV19; d_gene: TRBD2; CDR3aa: ASSADWTSGATELF
v_gene: TRBV6-5; d_gene: TRBD2; CDR3aa: ASSRRGGSDTQY
v_gene: TRBV6-1; d_gene: NA; CDR3aa: AITTDNTGELF
v_gene: TRBV6-1; d_gene: NA; CDR3aa: ASSPRGRNIQY
v_gene: TRBV6-5; d_gene: TRBD1; CDR3aa: ASSEQGAGGYT
v_gene: TRBV5-1; d_gene: TRBD2; CDR3aa: ASSSGTSGGNQETQY
v_gene: TRBV6-5; d_gene: NA; CDR3aa: ASSQGTGSPLH
v_gene: TRBV7-9; d_gene: TRBD1; CDR3aa: ASSLEGQGTNEQF
v_gene: TRBV18; d_gene: NA; CDR3aa: ASSPELQKMNTEAF
v_gene: TRBV10-1; d_gene: TRBD1; CDR3aa: ASTRDRGINQPQH
v_gene: TRBV23-1; d_gene: NA; CDR3aa: ASSQSLGRRKAF
v_gene: TRBV5-1; d_gene: NA; CDR3aa: ASRPGGGEPTEAF
v_gene: TRBV28; d_gene: NA; CDR3aa: AIQGRRELF
v_gene: TRBV18; d_gene: TRBD1; CDR3aa: ASSASFRDRGTYEQY
v_gene: TRBV13; d_gene: NA; CDR3aa: ASSLESRGYEQF
v_gene: TRBV7-9; d_gene: TRBD1; CDR3aa: ASSNAGQGKPSTDTQY
v_gene: TRBV5-1; d_gene: NA; CDR3aa: ASERVIWGYT
v_gene: TRBV7-9; d_gene: NA; CDR3aa: ASSLDSPSEKLF
v_gene: TRBV4-2; d_gene: NA; CDR3aa: ASSPRLGSSYNEQF
v_gene: TRBV29-1; d_gene: NA; CDR3aa: SVGGETAYGYT
v_gene: TRBV2; d_gene: TRBD2; CDR3aa: ASRAGVSTDTQY
v_gene: TRBV5-1; d_gene: TRBD1; CDR3aa: ASSFGDRVFYGYT
v_gene: TRBV6-1; d_gene: TRBD1; CDR3aa: ASSELTGANTEAF
v_gene: TRBV7-9; d_gene: TRBD1; CDR3aa: ASSGTGGRGTEAF
v_gene: TRBV5-6; d_gene: TRBD1; CDR3aa: ASSLGGTAYEQY
v_gene: TRBV19; d_gene: TRBD1; CDR3aa: ATHRGSNTEAF
v_gene: TRBV6-5; d_gene: TRBD1; CDR3aa: ASSPQGGYGYT
v_gene: TRBV2; d_gene: NA; CDR3aa: ASGAFYNEQF
v_gene: TRBV6-1; d_gene: NA; CDR3aa: ASRLGGNEKLF
v_gene: TRBV6-1; d_gene: TRBD1; CDR3aa: ASSEGGRQGDEQF
v_gene: TRBV11-2; d_gene: TRBD1; CDR3aa: ASSSTGTGVSGANVLT